This TCR beta chain was recorded in a study of blood T cells in healthy people across ages. Study results and caveats: Donors of long life had a larger count of naive CD4+ cells and greater diversity than aged donors.

The V gene lost 6 bases and the J gene lost 5 bases, with 11 bases spanning the gap. Germline-derived CDR1 and CDR2 are SGHTA and FQGNSA. This CDR3 has 13 amino acids. This clonotype was observed many times. The antigen is unknown. Primers used in a second PCR of roughly 7 to 12 cycles were a sample-barcoded 5' primer and a J-beta primer mix. Every sample produced at least 3 million CDR3-containing paired-end reads. In TCRdb, the 5' RACE reads were re-called with MiXCR into one record per CDR3 protein. The repertoire holds about a million distinct CDR3 sequences, with about 44% as singletons. The chain recombines TRBV7-2 with TRBJ2-1; a weak D match, TRBD1 (6 bases). Sample: blood. This TCR derives from a man aged 25 to 40 in good health. CDR3 protein: CASRVDSDNEQFF. DNA for the CDR3: TGTGCCAGCAGGGTGGACAGTGACAATGAGCAGTTCTTC.